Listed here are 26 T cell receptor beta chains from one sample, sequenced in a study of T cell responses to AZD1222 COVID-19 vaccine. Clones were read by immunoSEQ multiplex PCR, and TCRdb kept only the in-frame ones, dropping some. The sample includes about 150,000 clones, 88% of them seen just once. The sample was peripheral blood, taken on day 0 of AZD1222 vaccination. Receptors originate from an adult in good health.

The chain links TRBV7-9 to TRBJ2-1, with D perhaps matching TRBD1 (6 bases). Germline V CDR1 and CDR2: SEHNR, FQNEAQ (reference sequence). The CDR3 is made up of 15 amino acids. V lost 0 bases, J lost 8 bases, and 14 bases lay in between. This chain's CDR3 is CASSLAPAGVYEQFF. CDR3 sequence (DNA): TGTGCCAGCAGCTTAGCGCCGGCAGGGGTTTATGAGCAGTTCTTC.

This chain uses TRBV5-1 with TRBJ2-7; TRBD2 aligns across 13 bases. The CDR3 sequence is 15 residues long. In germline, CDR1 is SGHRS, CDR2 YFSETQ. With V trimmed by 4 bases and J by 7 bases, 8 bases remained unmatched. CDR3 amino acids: CASSLGTSGVSEQYF. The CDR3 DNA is TGCGCCAGCAGCCTAGGGACTAGCGGGGTGAGTGAGCAGTACTTC.

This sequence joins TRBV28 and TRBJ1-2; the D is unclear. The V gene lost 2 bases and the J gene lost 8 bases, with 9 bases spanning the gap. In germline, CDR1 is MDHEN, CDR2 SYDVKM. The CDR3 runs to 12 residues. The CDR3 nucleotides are TGTGCCAGCAGTTTAGGGCAGCCGGGCTACACCTTC. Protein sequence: CASSLGQPGYTF.

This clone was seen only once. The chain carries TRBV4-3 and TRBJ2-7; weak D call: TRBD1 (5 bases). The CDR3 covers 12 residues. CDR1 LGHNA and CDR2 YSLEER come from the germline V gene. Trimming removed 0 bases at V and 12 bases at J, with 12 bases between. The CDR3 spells CASSQDVGELYF. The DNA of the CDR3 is TGCGCCAGCAGCCAAGATGTAGGGGAACTGTACTTC.

The DNA of the CDR3 is TGTGCCAGCAGCTTAGGAGGGGCCACAGATACGCAGTATTTT. It codes for CASSLGGATDTQYF. The chain links TRBV5-6 to TRBJ2-3, with TRBD2 as a possible D gene (6 bases). V shed 2 bases and J shed 2 bases, with 9 bases lying between them. Germline V gene data show CDR1 as SGHDT and CDR2 as YYEEEE. This CDR3 has 14 residues.

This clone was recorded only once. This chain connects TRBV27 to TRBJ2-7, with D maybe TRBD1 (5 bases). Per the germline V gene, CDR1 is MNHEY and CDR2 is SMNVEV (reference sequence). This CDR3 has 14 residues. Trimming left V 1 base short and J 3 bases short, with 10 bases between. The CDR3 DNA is TGTGCCAGCAGTTTATTTCAGGGTATCTACGAGCAGTACTTC. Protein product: CASSLFQGIYEQYF.

Here the CDR3 DNA reads TGTGCCAGCAGTTACGACAGGGTGAACACTGAAGCTTTCTTT. Protein sequence: CASSYDRVNTEAFF. This rearrangement joins TRBV6-5 to TRBJ1-1; 7 bases match TRBD1. CDR3 size: 14 residues. Trimming removed 2 bases from V and 0 bases from J; junction bases left unmatched: 0. The germline gives CDR1 MNHEY, CDR2 SVGAGI.

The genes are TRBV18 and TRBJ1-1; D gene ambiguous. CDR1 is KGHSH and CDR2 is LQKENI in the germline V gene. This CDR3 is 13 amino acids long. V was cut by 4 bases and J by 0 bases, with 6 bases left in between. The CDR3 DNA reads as TGTGCCAGCTCACTTGAGATGAACACTGAAGCTTTCTTT. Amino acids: CASSLEMNTEAFF.

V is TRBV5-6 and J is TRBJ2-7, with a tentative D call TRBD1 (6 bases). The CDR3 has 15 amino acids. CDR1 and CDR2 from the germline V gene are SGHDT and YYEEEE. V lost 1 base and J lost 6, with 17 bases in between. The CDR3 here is CASSLPQGFGSEQYF. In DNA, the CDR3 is TGTGCCAGCAGCTTGCCACAGGGTTTCGGTAGCGAGCAGTACTTC.

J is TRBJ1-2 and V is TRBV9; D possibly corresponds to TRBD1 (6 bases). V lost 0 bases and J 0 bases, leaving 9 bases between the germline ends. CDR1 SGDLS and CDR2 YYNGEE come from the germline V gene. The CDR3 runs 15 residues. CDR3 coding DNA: TGTGCCAGCAGCGTAGCCTGGGGGCCTAACTATGGCTACACCTTC. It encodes CASSVAWGPNYGYTF.

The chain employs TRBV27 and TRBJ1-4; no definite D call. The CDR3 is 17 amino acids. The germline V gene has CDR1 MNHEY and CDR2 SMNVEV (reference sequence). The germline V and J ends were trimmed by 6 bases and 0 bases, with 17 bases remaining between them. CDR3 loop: CASSPGLWKATNEKLFF. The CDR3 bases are TGTGCCAGCAGCCCTGGTCTGTGGAAGGCAACTAATGAAAAACTGTTTTTT.

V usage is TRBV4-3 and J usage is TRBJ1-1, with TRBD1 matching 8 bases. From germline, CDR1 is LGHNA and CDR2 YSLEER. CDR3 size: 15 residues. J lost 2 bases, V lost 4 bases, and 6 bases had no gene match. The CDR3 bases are TGCGCCAGCAGCCGGAACACAGGGGGTAACACTGAAGCTTTCTTT. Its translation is CASSRNTGGNTEAFF.

In nucleotides, the CDR3 is TGCGCCAGCAGAAGCGTGACAGGTTCCTACAATGAGCAGTTCTTC. Residues: CASRSVTGSYNEQFF. This rearrangement joins TRBV5-1 to TRBJ2-1; D possibly corresponds to TRBD1 (6 bases). CDR3 size: 15 residues. Germline V gene data show CDR1 as SGHRS and CDR2 as YFSETQ. V was clipped by 5 bases and J by 1 base, with 13 bases between them.

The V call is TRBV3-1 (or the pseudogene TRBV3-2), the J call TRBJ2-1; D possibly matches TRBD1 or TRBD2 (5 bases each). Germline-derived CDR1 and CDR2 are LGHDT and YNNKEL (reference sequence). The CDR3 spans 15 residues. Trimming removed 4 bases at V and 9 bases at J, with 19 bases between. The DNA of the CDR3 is TGTGCCAGCAGCCGTTCGGGGACCCGCGACGGTGAGCAGTTCTTC. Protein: CASSRSGTRDGEQFF.

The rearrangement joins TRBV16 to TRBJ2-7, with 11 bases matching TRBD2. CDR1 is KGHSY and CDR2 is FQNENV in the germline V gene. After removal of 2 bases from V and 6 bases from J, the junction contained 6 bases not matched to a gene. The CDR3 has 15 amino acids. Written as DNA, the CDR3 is TGTGCCAGCAGCCAAACCGGGACTAGCGGTTCCGAGCAGTACTTC. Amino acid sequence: CASSQTGTSGSEQYF.

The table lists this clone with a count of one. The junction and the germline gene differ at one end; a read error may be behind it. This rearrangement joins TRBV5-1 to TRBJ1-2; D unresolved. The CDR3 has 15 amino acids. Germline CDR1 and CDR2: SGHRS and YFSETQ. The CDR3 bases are TGCGCCAGCAGCCCAACACCCCCTACTAACGATGGCTACACCTTC. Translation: CASSPTPPTNDGYTF.

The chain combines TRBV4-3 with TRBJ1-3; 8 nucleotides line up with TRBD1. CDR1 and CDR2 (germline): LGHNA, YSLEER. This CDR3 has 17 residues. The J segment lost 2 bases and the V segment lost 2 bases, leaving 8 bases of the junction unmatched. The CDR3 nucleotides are TGCGCCAGCAGCCAACGCCAGGACAGGGCGGCTGGAAACACCATATATTTT. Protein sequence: CASSQRQDRAAGNTIYF.

The CDR3 reads CASREYTEAFF. In DNA form, the CDR3 reads TGTGCCTCCAGGGAGTACACTGAAGCTTTCTTT. The rearrangement links TRBV10-3 to TRBJ1-1; a weak D match, TRBD1 (5 bases). Trimming pared 11 bases from V and 3 bases from J, leaving 10 bases between. The CDR3 is made up of 11 amino acids. CDR1 and CDR2 (germline): ENHRY, SYGVKD.

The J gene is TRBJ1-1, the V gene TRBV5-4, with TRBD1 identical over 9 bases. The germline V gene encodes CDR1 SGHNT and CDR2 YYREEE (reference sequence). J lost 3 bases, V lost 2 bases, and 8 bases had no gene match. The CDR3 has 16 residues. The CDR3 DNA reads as TGTGCCAGCAGCTTTCTTCGCAGGGACAGGGACACTGAAGCTTTCTTT. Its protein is CASSFLRRDRDTEAFF.

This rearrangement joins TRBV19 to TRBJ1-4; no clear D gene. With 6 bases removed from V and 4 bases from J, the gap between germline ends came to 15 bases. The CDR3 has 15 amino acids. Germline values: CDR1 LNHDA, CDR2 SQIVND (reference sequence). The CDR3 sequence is CASSTPKGSNEKLFF. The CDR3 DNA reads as TGTGCCAGTAGCACGCCCAAGGGTAGTAATGAAAAACTGTTTTTT.

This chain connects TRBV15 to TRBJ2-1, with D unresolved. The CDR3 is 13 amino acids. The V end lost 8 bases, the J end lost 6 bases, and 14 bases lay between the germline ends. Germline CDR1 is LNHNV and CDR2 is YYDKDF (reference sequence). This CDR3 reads CATGSRIVNEQFF. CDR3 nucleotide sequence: TGTGCCACCGGATCCCGAATCGTCAATGAGCAGTTCTTC.

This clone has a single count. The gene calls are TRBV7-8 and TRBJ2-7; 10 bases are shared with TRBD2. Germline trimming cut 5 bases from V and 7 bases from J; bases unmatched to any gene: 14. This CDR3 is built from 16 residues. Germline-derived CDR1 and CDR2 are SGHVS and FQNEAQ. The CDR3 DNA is TGTGCCAGCAGCCCCCGAAATAGCGGGGGGCGATGGGAGCAGTACTTC. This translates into CASSPRNSGGRWEQYF.

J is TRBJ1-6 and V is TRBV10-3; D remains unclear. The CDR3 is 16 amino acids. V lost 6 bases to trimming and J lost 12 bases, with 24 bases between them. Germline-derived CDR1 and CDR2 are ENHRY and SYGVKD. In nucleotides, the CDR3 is TGTGCCATCAGCCCAGGCCCCCACCAGGTCCCCGGACCCCTCCACTTT. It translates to CAISPGPHQVPGPLHF.

The CDR3 loop is CASSIEPRGNQPQHF. CDR3 DNA sequence: TGTGCCAGTAGTATCGAACCTCGGGGCAATCAGCCCCAGCATTTT. The chain carries TRBV19 and TRBJ1-5; the D is unclear. Germline CDR1 and CDR2: LNHDA and SQIVND (reference sequence). The CDR3 is 15 residues long. V shed 3 bases and J shed 2 bases, with 11 bases lying between them. The full variable domain, in which reference TRBV19 and TRBJ1-5 provide the parts outside the CDR3, is DGGITQSPKYLFRKEGQNVTLSCEQNLNHDAMYWYRQDPGQGLRLIYYSQIVNDFQKGDIAEGYSVSREKKESFPLTVTSAQKNPTAFYLCASSIEPRGNQPQHFGDGTRLSIL.

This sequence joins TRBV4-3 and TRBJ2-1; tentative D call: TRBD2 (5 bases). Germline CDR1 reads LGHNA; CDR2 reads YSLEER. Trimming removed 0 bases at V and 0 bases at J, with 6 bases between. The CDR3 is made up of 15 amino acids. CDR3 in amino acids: CASSQEGSSYNEQFF. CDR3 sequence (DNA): TGCGCCAGCAGCCAAGAGGGGAGCTCCTACAATGAGCAGTTCTTC.

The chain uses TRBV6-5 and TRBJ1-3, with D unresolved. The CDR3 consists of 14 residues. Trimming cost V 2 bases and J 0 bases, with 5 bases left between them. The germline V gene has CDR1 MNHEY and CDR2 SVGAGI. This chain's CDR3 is CASSYGSSGNTIYF. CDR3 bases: TGTGCCAGCAGTTACGGGAGCTCTGGAAACACCATATATTTT.